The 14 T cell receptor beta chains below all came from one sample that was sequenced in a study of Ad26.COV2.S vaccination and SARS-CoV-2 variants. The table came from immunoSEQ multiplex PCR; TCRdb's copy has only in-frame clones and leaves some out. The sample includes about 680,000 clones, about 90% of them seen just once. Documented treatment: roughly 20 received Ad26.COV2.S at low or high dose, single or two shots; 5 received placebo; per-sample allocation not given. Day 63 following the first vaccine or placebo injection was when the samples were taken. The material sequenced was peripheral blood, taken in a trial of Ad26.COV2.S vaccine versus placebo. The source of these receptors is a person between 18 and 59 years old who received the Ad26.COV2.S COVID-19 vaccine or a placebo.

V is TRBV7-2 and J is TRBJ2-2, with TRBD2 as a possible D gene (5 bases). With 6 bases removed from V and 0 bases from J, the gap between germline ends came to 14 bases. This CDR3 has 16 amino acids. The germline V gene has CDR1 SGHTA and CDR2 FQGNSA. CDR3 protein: CASRGRGSPNTGELFF. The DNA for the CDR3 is TGTGCCAGCAGGGGAAGAGGGAGTCCGAACACCGGGGAGCTGTTTTTT.

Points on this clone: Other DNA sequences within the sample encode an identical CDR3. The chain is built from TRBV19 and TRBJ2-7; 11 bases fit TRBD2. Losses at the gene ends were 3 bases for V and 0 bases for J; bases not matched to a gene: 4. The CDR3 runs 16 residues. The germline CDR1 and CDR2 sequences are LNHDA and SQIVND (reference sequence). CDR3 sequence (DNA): TGTGCCAGTAGTATGCGAGGGACTAGCGGCTCCTACGAGCAGTACTTC. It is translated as CASSMRGTSGSYEQYF.

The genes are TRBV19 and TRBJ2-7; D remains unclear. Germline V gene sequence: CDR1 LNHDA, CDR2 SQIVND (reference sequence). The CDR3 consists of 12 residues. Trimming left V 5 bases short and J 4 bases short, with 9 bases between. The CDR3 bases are TGTGCCAGTAGTTCACGATCGTACGAGCAGTACTTC. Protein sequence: CASSSRSYEQYF.

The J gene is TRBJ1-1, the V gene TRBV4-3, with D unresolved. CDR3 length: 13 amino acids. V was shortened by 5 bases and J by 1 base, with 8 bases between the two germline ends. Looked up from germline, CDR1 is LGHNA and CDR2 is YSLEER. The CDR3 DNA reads TGCGCCAGCAGCGAAACACCGAACACTGAAGCTTTCTTT. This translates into CASSETPNTEAFF.

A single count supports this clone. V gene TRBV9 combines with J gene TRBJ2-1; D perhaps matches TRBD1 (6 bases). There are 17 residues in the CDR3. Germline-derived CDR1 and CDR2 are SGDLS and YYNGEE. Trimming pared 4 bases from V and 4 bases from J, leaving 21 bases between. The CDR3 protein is CASSTSTTGHPYNEQFF. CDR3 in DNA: TGTGCCAGCAGCACTTCAACTACGGGACACCCATACAATGAGCAGTTCTTC.

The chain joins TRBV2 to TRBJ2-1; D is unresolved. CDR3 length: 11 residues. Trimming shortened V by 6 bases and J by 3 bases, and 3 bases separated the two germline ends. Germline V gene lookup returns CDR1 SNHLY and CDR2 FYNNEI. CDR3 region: CASSVYNEQFF. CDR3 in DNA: TGTGCCAGCAGCGTCTACAATGAGCAGTTCTTC.

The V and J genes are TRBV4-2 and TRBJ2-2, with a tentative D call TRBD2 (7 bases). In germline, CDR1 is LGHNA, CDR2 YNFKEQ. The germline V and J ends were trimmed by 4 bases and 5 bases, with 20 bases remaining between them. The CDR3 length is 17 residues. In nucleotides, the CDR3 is TGTGCCAGCAGCCTAACCCCGGGGGGAGGGGGTACCGGGGAGCTGTTTTTT. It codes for CASSLTPGGGGTGELFF.

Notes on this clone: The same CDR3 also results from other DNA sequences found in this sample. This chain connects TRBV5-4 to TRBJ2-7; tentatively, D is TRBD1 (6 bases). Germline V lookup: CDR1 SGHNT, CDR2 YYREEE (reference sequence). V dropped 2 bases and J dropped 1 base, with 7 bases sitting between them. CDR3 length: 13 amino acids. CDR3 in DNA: TGTGCCAGCAGCTTTGACAGGTCCTACGAGCAGTACTTC. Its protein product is CASSFDRSYEQYF.

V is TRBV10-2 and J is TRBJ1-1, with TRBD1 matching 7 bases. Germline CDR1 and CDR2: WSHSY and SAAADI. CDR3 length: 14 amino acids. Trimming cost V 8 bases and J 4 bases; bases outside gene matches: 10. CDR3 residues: CASLLLQGGTEAFF. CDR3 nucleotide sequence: TGCGCCAGCCTCCTGCTGCAGGGGGGCACTGAAGCTTTCTTT.

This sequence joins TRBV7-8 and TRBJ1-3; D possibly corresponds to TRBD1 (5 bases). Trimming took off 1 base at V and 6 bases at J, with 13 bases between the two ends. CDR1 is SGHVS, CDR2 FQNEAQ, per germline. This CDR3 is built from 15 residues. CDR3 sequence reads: CASSLVMGTPNTIYF. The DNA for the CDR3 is TGTGCCAGCAGCTTAGTAATGGGGACCCCAAACACCATATATTTT.

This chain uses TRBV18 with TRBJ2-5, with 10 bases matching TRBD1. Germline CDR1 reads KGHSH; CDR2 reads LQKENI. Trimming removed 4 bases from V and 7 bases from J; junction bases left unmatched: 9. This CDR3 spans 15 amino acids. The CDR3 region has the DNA TGTGCCAGCTCACAGGGACAGGGGACCTCCGGGACCCAGTACTTC. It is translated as CASSQGQGTSGTQYF.

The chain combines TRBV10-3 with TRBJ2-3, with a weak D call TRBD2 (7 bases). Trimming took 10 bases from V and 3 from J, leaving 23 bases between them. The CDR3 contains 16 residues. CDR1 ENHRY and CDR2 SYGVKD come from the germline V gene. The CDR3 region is CATHFGGAPGTDTQYF. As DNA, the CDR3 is TGTGCCACCCACTTTGGGGGGGCCCCCGGGACAGATACGCAGTATTTT.

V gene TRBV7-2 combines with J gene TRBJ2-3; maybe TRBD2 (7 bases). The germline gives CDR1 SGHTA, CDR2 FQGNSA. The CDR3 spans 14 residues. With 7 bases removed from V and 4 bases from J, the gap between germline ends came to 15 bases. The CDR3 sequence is CASTLRGGPDTQYF. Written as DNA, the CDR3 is TGTGCCAGCACCCTAAGGGGGGGCCCAGATACGCAGTATTTT.

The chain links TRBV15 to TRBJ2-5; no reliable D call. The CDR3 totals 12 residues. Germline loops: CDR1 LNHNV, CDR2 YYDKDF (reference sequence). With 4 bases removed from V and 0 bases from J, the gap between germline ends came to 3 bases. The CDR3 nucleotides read TGTGCCACCAGCAAATACCAAGAGACCCAGTACTTC. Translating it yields CATSKYQETQYF. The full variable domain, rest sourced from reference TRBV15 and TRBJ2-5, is DAMVIQNPRYQVTQFGKPVTLSCSQTLNHNVMYWYQQKSSQAPKLLFHYYDKDFNNEADTPDNFQSRRPNTSFCFLDIRSPGLGDTAMYLCATSKYQETQYFGPGTRLLVL.